This T cell receptor (beta chain) was obtained from a study of regulatory T cells in long-lasting Graves disease. As for the study in general: New Graves' disease cases had less than 3 months of antithyroid drugs.

In its sample, this clonotype was seen many times. CDR3 length: 15 amino acids. Trimming took 4 bases from V and 2 from J, leaving 13 bases between them. Per germline, CDR1 SGHAT and CDR2 FQNNGV. In building TCR beta libraries, iRepertoire HTBI primers were used together with Arm-PCR of CDR3 regions. TCRdb fed the multiplex PCR reads into MiXCR, producing one record per CDR3 protein. The repertoire holds hundreds of thousands of distinct CDR3 sequences, with approximately 16% as singletons. Time point indicated: newly diagnosed GD, antithyroid drugs for less than 3 months. With RNA extracted from PBMCs as input, the TCR library was made. The data also belong to a second study, concerning T cells in Graves' hyperthyroidism and ophthalmopathy.

The receptor was derived from a woman aged 40-49 years with Graves disease. The sequencing here drew on peripheral blood mononuclear cells (PBMCs), taken at new diagnosis, from a patient treated with antithyroid drugs. The V call is TRBV11-2, the J call TRBJ2-3; D perhaps matches TRBD2 (6 bases). CDR3 in DNA: TGTGCCAGCAGCTATGCCGGGACTCACACAGATACGCAGTATTTT. This gives the protein CASSYAGTHTDTQYF.